These 13 T cell receptor beta chains were sequenced from one sample in a study of T-cell reconstitution after alpha-beta-depleted transplantation in children. This sample's TCRbeta library carried unique molecular identifier barcodes. One entry per CDR3 protein, called by TCRdb with MiXCR from the PCR reads. Altogether around 190,000 distinct CDR3 sequences are present, roughly 7% being singletons, with the ten largest covering 4.5% to 6.5%. This specimen consisted of PBMCs, obtained before TCRalphabeta/CD19-depleted stem cell transplant. Source of these receptors: a boy aged 2 to 10 with acute lymphoblastic leukemia, due to receive a stem cell transplant.

Ten or more counts support this clonotype. The rearrangement joins TRBV20-1 to TRBJ2-5; TRBD1 is a possible D gene (6 bases). V was pared by 4 bases and J by 1 base, with 10 bases between. There are 13 residues in the CDR3. Germline CDR1 reads DFQATT; CDR2 reads SNEGSKA (reference sequence). CDR3 in amino acids: CSAIDRSQETQYF. Written as DNA, the CDR3 is TGCAGTGCTATCGACAGGTCCCAAGAGACCCAGTACTTC.

Only a few counts were recorded for this clonotype. The chain recombines TRBV7-9 with TRBJ1-1, with D possibly TRBD1 on 6 matching bases. The germline V gene has CDR1 SEHNR and CDR2 FQNEAQ (reference sequence). This CDR3 spans 16 amino acids. The ends were cut back, 1 base at V and 4 bases at J, with 16 bases in the middle. The CDR3 is CASSLGGGDFGTEAFF. The CDR3 DNA follows: TGTGCCAGCAGCTTAGGAGGGGGGGATTTTGGCACTGAAGCTTTCTTT.

This clonotype has a count of ten or more. This chain joins TRBV11-2 and TRBJ2-7, with 8 bases identical to TRBD1. V lost 6 bases and J lost 5; bases outside the gene matches: 6. From germline, CDR1 is SGHAT and CDR2 FQNNGV. The CDR3 totals 13 residues. CDR3 loop: CASSLDRVNEQYF. As DNA, the CDR3 is TGTGCCAGCAGTTTGGACAGGGTCAACGAGCAGTACTTC. Combining the CDR3 with reference TRBV11-2 and TRBJ2-7 gives the whole variable domain EAGVAQSPRYKIIEKRQSVAFWCNPISGHATLYWYQQILGQGPKLLIQFQNNGVVDDSQLPKDRFSAERLKGVDSTLKIQPAKLEDSAVYLCASSLDRVNEQYFGPGTRLTVT.

This clonotype has a count of ten or more. J is TRBJ1-4 and V is TRBV12-3 or TRBV12-4; D is ambiguous. The CDR3 spans 11 residues. The germline V and J ends were trimmed by 5 bases and 8 bases, with 6 bases remaining between them. The CDR3 protein is CASSSGEKLFF. In nucleotides, the CDR3 is TGTGCCAGCAGTAGCGGGGAAAAACTGTTTTTT.

This clonotype was observed a few times. CDR3 residues: CASSLGRGGTEAFF. CDR3 nucleotide sequence: TGTGCCAGCAGTTTAGGACGGGGGGGCACTGAAGCTTTCTTT. V usage is TRBV28 and J usage is TRBJ1-1, with D possibly matching TRBD1 (5 bases). The CDR3 loop spans 14 amino acids. Per germline, CDR1 MDHEN and CDR2 SYDVKM. V gave up 2 bases and J gave up 4 bases, with 11 bases separating them. Drawing the rest from reference TRBV28 and TRBJ1-1, the complete variable domain is DVKVTQSSRYLVKRTGEKVFLECVQDMDHENMFWYRQDPGLGLRLIYFSYDVKMKEKGDIPEGYSVSREKKERFSLILESASTNQTSMYLCASSLGRGGTEAFFGQGTRLTVV.

This clonotype was counted at least ten times. The chain links TRBV12-3 or TRBV12-4 to TRBJ2-1, with 10 bases matching TRBD2. CDR3 length: 15 residues. Germline trimming cut 2 bases from V and 6 bases from J; bases unmatched to any gene: 4. This CDR3 reads CASSLSSGGSNEQFF. The CDR3 region has the DNA TGTGCCAGCAGTTTAAGTAGCGGGGGGAGCAATGAGCAGTTCTTC.

This clonotype was observed many times. V and J are TRBV29-1 and TRBJ1-1; D perhaps matches TRBD1 (5 bases). CDR3 length: 14 amino acids. V shed 7 bases and J shed 4 bases, with 19 bases lying between them. Germline assignment: CDR1 SQVTM and CDR2 ANQGSEA. The CDR3 nucleotides read TGCAGCGCTGAGGACATACTTGAGGGCACTGAAGCTTTCTTT. Its translation: CSAEDILEGTEAFF.

This clonotype was picked up many times. The chain combines TRBV11-2 with TRBJ2-5; D remains unclear. CDR3 length: 15 residues. V lost 3 bases, J lost 7 bases, and 18 bases lay in between. CDR1 SGHAT and CDR2 FQNNGV come from the germline V gene. Here the CDR3 DNA reads TGTGCCAGCAGCTTTGAGACCGGAGCTGCTGGGACCCAGTACTTC. Translation: CASSFETGAAGTQYF.

This clonotype came up a few times. The gene calls are TRBV28 and TRBJ1-5, with D unresolved. The CDR3 is 15 amino acids. Looked up from germline, CDR1 is MDHEN and CDR2 is SYDVKM. V lost 1 base and J 4 bases, leaving 11 bases between the germline ends. The chain's CDR3 is CASSLYRNWNQPQHF. The CDR3 DNA is TGTGCCAGCAGTTTATACCGTAACTGGAATCAGCCCCAGCATTTT.

This clonotype was counted ten times or more. The gene calls are TRBV20-1 and TRBJ2-7; D not certain. Trimming took off 5 bases at V and 4 bases at J, with 18 bases between the two ends. This CDR3 comprises 14 residues. Per germline, CDR1 DFQATT and CDR2 SNEGSKA (reference sequence). This chain's CDR3 is CSAAGSRVAYEQYF. The CDR3 DNA reads TGCAGTGCTGCCGGGTCCAGAGTCGCTTACGAGCAGTACTTC.

V usage is TRBV5-1 and J usage is TRBJ1-2, with 9 bases identical to TRBD1. The V gene end was trimmed by 0 bases and the J gene end by 6 bases; junction bases not matched to a gene: 3. CDR1 and CDR2 from the germline V gene are SGHRS and YFSETQ. There are 14 residues in the CDR3. CDR3 DNA: TGCGCCAGCAGCTTGGGGGACAGGGAGGATGGCTACACCTTC. It specifies CASSLGDREDGYTF.

A remark on this clonotype: It may be a read error: a sequence one base away is much more abundant. The conserved closing phenylalanine or tryptophan is absent in this CDR3, likely reflecting a read error. This chain joins TRBV29-1 and TRBJ1-2; D ambiguous. Per the germline V gene, CDR1 is SQVTM and CDR2 is ANQGSEA. The CDR3 is 14 amino acids. The V and J ends lost 3 bases and 7 bases respectively, with 18 bases between them. The CDR3 reads CSVDLLIGMTGYTY. CDR3 bases: TGCAGCGTTGATCTTTTAATAGGGATGACTGGCTACACCTAC.

This clonotype was detected many times. The chain is built from TRBV20-1 and TRBJ2-3, with D perhaps TRBD2 (6 bases). CDR1 is DFQATT and CDR2 is SNEGSKA in the germline V gene (reference sequence). There are 15 residues in the CDR3. The V end was cut by 5 bases, the J end by 4 bases, with 19 bases between. The CDR3 region has the DNA TGCAGTGCTCGCGAGCCAGCTAGCGCACCAGATACGCAGTATTTT. Translating it yields CSAREPASAPDTQYF.